Detailed here is one TCR beta chain. No antigen is known for it. The data are from a study of cytomegalovirus exposure and HLA in healthy donors. Study results and limitations: In an earlier analysis, most TCR beta V segments were productive about 87% or about 30% of the time.

Primers included in the PCR were 60 Vbeta and 13 Jbeta primers. Some clones are missing from TCRdb's copy, which holds only in-frame ones; the method was immunoSEQ multiplex PCR. The sample consists of over 200,000 clones, over 65% of them appearing once. The V and J ends lost 4 bases and 6 bases, in that order; junction bases with no gene match: 6. The CDR3 consists of 13 residues. The V gene's germline CDR1 is KGHSY and CDR2 FQNENV. At collection, donors were nominally healthy, but unrecorded immune exposures were probable. This donor's file did not include a recorded CMV serostatus. The receptor comes from a human donor in good health. Material for sequencing was PBMCs. The chain combines TRBV16 with TRBJ2-7; TRBD2 matches 7 bases. CDR3 protein: CASSPGLGSEQYF. DNA of the CDR3: TGTGCCAGCAGCCCCGGACTAGGCAGCGAGCAGTACTTC.